This passage covers 15 T cell receptor beta chains from one sample sequenced in a study of blood T cells in healthy people across ages. Primed by a sample-barcoded 5' primer and a J-beta primer mix, a second PCR proceeded for about 6 to 12 cycles. TCRdb passed the 5' RACE reads through MiXCR, listing each CDR3 protein once. The sample shows around 1,000,000 distinct CDR3 sequences, around two fifths of them seen only once. Sequencing was carried out using blood. The receptors were sampled from a man aged 18 to 29 in good health.

The V gene is TRBV12-3 or TRBV12-4, the J gene TRBJ1-5; 7 bases are a match to TRBD1. With V trimmed by 5 bases and J by 3 bases, 4 bases remained unmatched. This CDR3 contains 14 residues. DNA of the CDR3: TGTGCCAGCAGTCAGGACAGGTACAATCAGCCCCAGCATTTT. This sequence encodes CASSQDRYNQPQHF.

This chain connects TRBV29-1 to TRBJ1-2, with no clear D. Trimming removed 4 bases at V and 6 bases at J, with 15 bases between. This CDR3 region has 13 residues. Germline V lookup: CDR1 SQVTM, CDR2 ANQGSEA. For the CDR3, the DNA is TGCAGCGTTGGACAAGGACTGAGTAATGGCTACACCTTC. This codes for CSVGQGLSNGYTF.

The chain couples TRBV4-3 to TRBJ1-1; no definite D call. Germline CDR1 reads LGHNA; CDR2 reads YSLEER. CDR3 length: 17 amino acids. V was shortened by 0 bases and J by 4 bases, with 18 bases between the two germline ends. CDR3 protein: CASSQDVTGYRGTEAFF. The CDR3 DNA reads TGCGCCAGCAGCCAAGATGTGACGGGGTATAGAGGCACTGAAGCTTTCTTT.

This rearrangement joins TRBV4-1 to TRBJ1-4; weak D call: TRBD1 (6 bases). Trimming stripped 3 bases from V and 4 bases from J, with 15 bases between. This CDR3 comprises 16 residues. Germline assignment: CDR1 MGHRA and CDR2 YSYEKL. CDR3 nucleotide sequence: TGCGCCAGCAGCCAGTTACCGGGACAAGATAATGAAAAACTGTTTTTT. Residues: CASSQLPGQDNEKLFF.

J is TRBJ2-5 and V is TRBV6-5; 11 bases are shared with TRBD2. The CDR3 runs 16 residues. CDR1 is MNHEY, CDR2 SVGAGI, per germline. Trimming at V came to 0 bases and at J to 11 bases, leaving 11 bases not matched to a gene. The CDR3 DNA follows: TGTGCCAGCAGTTACTCAGGGACTAGCGGCGGGAATGAGCAGTACTTC. It yields the protein CASSYSGTSGGNEQYF.

This clonotype has only a few counts. The CDR3 reads CASSQTSEADTQYF. CDR3 in DNA: TGTGCCAGCAGCCAGACTAGCGAGGCAGATACGCAGTATTTT. This chain joins TRBV4-2 and TRBJ2-3; TRBD2 aligns across 8 bases. Trimming removed 3 bases from V and 4 bases from J; junction bases left unmatched: 3. The V gene's germline CDR1 is LGHNA and CDR2 YNFKEQ. CDR3 length equals 14 residues.

V usage is TRBV12-5 and J usage is TRBJ1-1, with 9 bases identical to TRBD1. With V trimmed by 5 bases and J by 6 bases, 10 bases remained unmatched. The CDR3 sequence is 15 residues long. In germline, CDR1 is LGHNT, CDR2 FRNRAP. CDR3 sequence reads: CASGPRTGVDPEAFF. As DNA, the CDR3 is TGTGCTAGTGGTCCCAGGACAGGGGTCGATCCTGAAGCTTTCTTT. The full variable domain, its missing parts supplied by reference TRBV12-5 and TRBJ1-1, is DARVTQTPRHKVTEMGQEVTMRCQPILGHNTVFWYRQTMMQGLELLAYFRNRAPLDDSGMPKDRFSAEMPDATLATLKIQPSEPRDSAVYFCASGPRTGVDPEAFFGQGTRLTVV.

The gene calls are TRBV4-3 and TRBJ2-1, with D maybe TRBD1 (6 bases). The CDR3 loop spans 17 amino acids. Between the trimmed V and J ends, which lost 1 base and 3 bases, there was a span of 16 bases. In germline, CDR1 is LGHNA, CDR2 YSLEER. CDR3 residues: CASSQGAGTPRYNEQFF. As DNA, the CDR3 is TGCGCCAGCAGCCAAGGAGCCGGGACACCTCGCTACAATGAGCAGTTCTTC.

The DNA of the CDR3 is TGTGCCAGCAGCCCCCAGGACAGGGGATCGGGAGAGACCCAGTACTTC. Residues: CASSPQDRGSGETQYF. The chain links TRBV9 to TRBJ2-5, with TRBD1 identical over 9 bases. Germline CDR1 SGDLS, CDR2 YYNGEE. With 4 bases clipped from V and 4 bases from J, the junction kept 11 bases outside the gene matches. The CDR3 spans 16 residues.

This clonotype was detected only a few times. V usage is TRBV5-1 and J usage is TRBJ1-2, with D tentatively TRBD1 (5 bases). The CDR3 has 14 amino acids. Germline CDR1 SGHRS, CDR2 YFSETQ. Trimming removed 5 bases at V and 6 bases at J, with 17 bases between. The CDR3 protein is CASSVSQGSDGYTF. The CDR3 nucleotides read TGCGCCAGCAGTGTGTCGCAGGGCTCGGATGGCTACACCTTC.

This clonotype was seen just once. The rearrangement uses TRBV20-1 and TRBJ1-1; possible D gene TRBD1, 5 bases. Looked up from germline, CDR1 is DFQATT and CDR2 is SNEGSKA (reference sequence). Trimming removed 5 bases from V and 1 base from J, with 17 bases in between. The CDR3 is made up of 15 amino acids. The CDR3 spells CSASGGDRRNTEAFF. CDR3 coding DNA: TGCAGTGCTTCCGGGGGAGATCGACGGAACACTGAAGCTTTCTTT.

The chain combines TRBV12-3 or TRBV12-4 with TRBJ2-1; TRBD2 is a possible D gene (7 bases). The CDR3 has 16 amino acids. Deletions cut 2 bases from V and 2 bases from J, with 13 bases between. DNA of the CDR3: TGTGCCAGCAGTTTACGGGGGGCGGTCGCCTACAATGAGCAGTTCTTC. It translates to CASSLRGAVAYNEQFF.

Note on this clonotype: This may stem from a read error, because a much larger clone lies one nucleotide away. The rearrangement links TRBV11-1 to TRBJ1-1; 7 bases align to TRBD1. Germline CDR1 reads SGHAT; CDR2 reads FQDESV (reference sequence). This CDR3 is 14 amino acids long. Germline trimming cut 7 bases from V and 5 bases from J; bases unmatched to any gene: 10. CDR3 sequence: CASNYDREGTEAFF. The DNA for the CDR3 is TGTGCCAGCAACTACGACAGGGAGGGGACTGAAGCTTTCTTT.

The chain joins TRBV7-2 to TRBJ2-7, with a possible D match to TRBD1 (5 bases). Trimming removed 5 bases at V and 1 base at J, with 12 bases between. CDR3 length: 14 amino acids. Germline V gene data show CDR1 as SGHTA and CDR2 as FQGNSA. This CDR3 is CASSATTGSYEQYF. DNA of the CDR3: TGTGCCAGCAGCGCAACTACAGGATCCTACGAGCAGTACTTC.

The rearrangement links TRBV4-3 to TRBJ1-6; weak D call: TRBD1 (5 bases). The V end lost 4 bases, the J end lost 5 bases, and 24 bases lay between the germline ends. The length of the CDR3 is 19 residues. Looked up from germline, CDR1 is LGHNA and CDR2 is YSLEER. CDR3: CASSLRMVAIGVNNSPLHF. The CDR3 DNA follows: TGCGCCAGCAGCCTGAGGATGGTCGCGATAGGGGTAAATAATTCACCCCTCCACTTT.